Below are 7 T cell receptor beta chains sequenced from a single sample in a study of blood T cell repertoires in COVID-19. TCRdb's table, derived via immunoSEQ multiplex PCR, lists solely in-frame clones and lacks some. The sample contains about 140,000 clones, about four fifths of which appear only once. The sequencing sample was made of peripheral blood. The receptors were gathered from a human donor in a cohort sampled during active COVID-19.

The chain employs TRBV9 and TRBJ2-7; the D gene is possibly TRBD2 (6 bases). Deletions cut 0 bases from V and 1 base from J, with 17 bases between. The germline gives CDR1 SGDLS, CDR2 YYNGEE. The CDR3 extends over 17 amino acids. The CDR3 DNA sequence: TGTGCCAGCAGCGTAGCCCCGGGAGCCTATCTTTCCTACGAGCAGTACTTC. Amino acids: CASSVAPGAYLSYEQYF.

The rearrangement links TRBV3-1 (or the pseudogene TRBV3-2) to TRBJ1-6, with 8 bases aligning to TRBD1. CDR1 is LGHDT and CDR2 is YNNKEL in the germline V gene (reference sequence). This CDR3 spans 16 amino acids. V lost 2 bases and J lost 9; bases outside the gene matches: 9. In nucleotides, the CDR3 is TGTGCCAGCAGCCAACAGGGGGCGGCGGGCAGTTCACCCCTCCACTTT. It specifies CASSQQGAAGSSPLHF.

The chain recombines TRBV3-1 (or the pseudogene TRBV3-2) with TRBJ1-1; the D is unclear. CDR3 length equals 13 residues. Trimming removed 1 base from V and 5 bases from J, with 8 bases in between. From germline, CDR1 is LGHDT and CDR2 YNNKEL (reference sequence). CDR3 bases: TGTGCCAGCAGCCAAGTGGCGGGAACTGAAGCTTTCTTT. Its translation is CASSQVAGTEAFF.

This clone showed up just once. The DNA for the CDR3 is TGTGCCACGAGGGGGCCGGAGACCCAGTACTTC. Protein product: CATRGPETQYF. The V call is TRBV19, the J call TRBJ2-5; 7 positions agree with TRBD1. The germline gives CDR1 LNHDA, CDR2 SQIVND (reference sequence). Trimming at V came to 10 bases and at J to 5 bases, leaving 4 bases not matched to a gene. The CDR3 totals 11 residues.

The chain's CDR3 is CASSNRGTNYGYTF. In DNA, the CDR3 is TGTGCCAGCAGCAACCGGGGTACTAACTATGGCTACACCTTC. The chain combines TRBV7-9 with TRBJ1-2; D not certain. From germline, CDR1 is SEHNR and CDR2 FQNEAQ (reference sequence). CDR3 length equals 14 residues. V was cut by 5 bases and J by 0 bases, with 10 bases left in between.

This chain links TRBV6-1 with TRBJ2-2; D remains unclear. Trimming took off 3 bases at V and 6 bases at J, with 14 bases between the two ends. CDR1 and CDR2 (germline): MNHNS, SASEGT. This CDR3 contains 15 residues. The CDR3: CASSDTRLASGELFF. The CDR3, as DNA: TGTGCCAGCAGTGACACCAGGCTGGCATCCGGGGAGCTGTTTTTT.

J is TRBJ2-5 and V is TRBV19; a weak D match, TRBD2 (5 bases). This CDR3 region has 13 residues. Germline lookup yields CDR1 LNHDA and CDR2 SQIVND (reference sequence). Between the trimmed V and J ends, which lost 4 bases and 8 bases, there was a span of 14 bases. The CDR3 sequence: CASSSPSSNTQYF. As DNA, the CDR3 is TGTGCCAGTAGTAGTCCTAGCTCTAACACCCAGTACTTC.